Listed below are T cell receptor beta chains from one sample, sequenced in a study of T cell responses to AZD1222 COVID-19 vaccine. Using immunoSEQ multiplex PCR, the repertoire was profiled, and TCRdb retains in-frame clones only, with some absent. Of some 140,000 clones in the sample, over 65% were seen once. This material consisted of peripheral blood, taken on day 0 of AZD1222 vaccination. All receptors derive from an adult in good health. Each CDR3 is given with its conserved first and last residue. Each record gives: J gene, D gene, clone size, V gene, CDR3 length, CDR3 DNA, CDR3 protein. A D gene is named only where the DNA matches it firmly. Size is omitted from some rows. Given values are once, few, many or a class for expanded clones.

>TRBJ1-2|NA|NA|TRBV28|12
TGTGCCAGCAGAACAGGGTACTTTGGCTACACCTTC
CASRTGYFGYTF
>TRBJ1-3|NA|NA|TRBV5-1|17
TGCGCCAGCAGCTTATATCCGGACACTTCATTGGGAAACACCATATATTTT
CASSLYPDTSLGNTIYF
>TRBJ1-2|NA|once|TRBV5-1|13
TGCGCCAGCAGCTTGGACGGGCCGATTGGCTACACCTTC
CASSLDGPIGYTF
>TRBJ1-2|NA|NA|TRBV28|14
TGTGCCAGCAGTTTAGGCGATAGGAACTATGGCTACACCTTC
CASSLGDRNYGYTF
>TRBJ1-5|TRBD1|NA|TRBV3-1/TRBV3-2|19
TGTGCCAGCAGCCAAGGGCTACCCTTAGACAGGGGGCGAGATCAGCCCCAGCATTTT
CASSQGLPLDRGRDQPQHF
>TRBJ2-3|TRBD1|few|TRBV28|16
TGTGCCAGCAGAGCCTCGGGACAGGGGTTTACAGATACGCAGTATTTT
CASRASGQGFTDTQYF
>TRBJ2-5|TRBD2|NA|TRBV27|13
TGTGCCAGCAGTTGGACTAGCGGGGGGACCCAGTACTTC
CASSWTSGGTQYF
>TRBJ1-1|TRBD1|NA|TRBV7-2|14
TGTGCCAGCATCTTGACAGGGATGAACACTGAAGCTTTCTTT
CASILTGMNTEAFF
>TRBJ2-3|TRBD2|NA|TRBV3-1/TRBV3-2|16
TGTGCCAGCAGCCAAGAAGCGGGGGTTAGCACAGATACGCAGTATTTT
CASSQEAGVSTDTQYF
>TRBJ2-3|TRBD2|once|TRBV6-6|15
TGTGCCAGCAGACCTTCCGGGGGGGCCACAGATACGCAGTATTTT
CASRPSGGATDTQYF
>TRBJ1-5|NA|NA|TRBV6-5|13
TGTGCCAGCACTCTTTTGGACTATCAGCCCCAGCATTTT
CASTLLDYQPQHF
>TRBJ1-4|TRBD1|NA|TRBV5-1|15
TGCGCCAGCAGCTTGGACAGGGGGGATAGGGAAAAACTGTTTTTT
CASSLDRGDREKLFF
>TRBJ2-5|NA|NA|TRBV7-3|15
TGTGCCAGCAGCTTAGGGGGGCAGACTCAAGAGACCCAGTACTTC
CASSLGGQTQETQYF
>TRBJ1-5|NA|NA|TRBV30|15
TGTGCCTGGAGTGGTGGGAACAGGGTACATCAGCCCCAGCATTTT
CAWSGGNRVHQPQHF
>TRBJ1-5|TRBD1|NA|TRBV28|17
TGTGCCAGCAGTATTCTACAGGGGTGGAAAAGCAATCAGCCCCAGCATTTT
CASSILQGWKSNQPQHF
>TRBJ1-4|NA|once|TRBV6-5|15
TGTGCCAGCATCAGGGGTTGGTCGGCTAATGAAAAACTGTTTTTT
CASIRGWSANEKLFF
>TRBJ2-5|NA|NA|TRBV5-6|14
TGTGCCAGCAGCTTAGAACTCCGAGAAGAGACCCAGTACTTC
CASSLELREETQYF
>TRBJ2-2|TRBD1|NA|TRBV9|17
TGTGCCAGCAGCTCACCCGGGACAGGGGGTCTCACCGGGGAGCTGTTTTTT
CASSSPGTGGLTGELFF
>TRBJ1-6|TRBD1|NA|TRBV15|15
TGTGCCACCAGCAGGGCAGGGGGGCTCGGTTCACCCCTCCACTTT
CATSRAGGLGSPLHF
>TRBJ1-4|NA|NA|TRBV7-2|16
TGTGCCAGCAGCTTAGGCCCCCCCAGGGGCTTAGTAAAACTGTTTTTT
CASSLGPPRGLVKLFF
>TRBJ1-5|NA|NA|TRBV28|15
TGTGCCAGCAGTTTATTGAAGGGAGGCAATCAGCCCCAGCATTTT
CASSLLKGGNQPQHF
>TRBJ2-1|TRBD2|NA|TRBV10-3|15
TGTGCCATCAGTGCGCCGACTAGCGGGGGTAATGAGCAGTTCTTC
CAISAPTSGGNEQFF
>TRBJ2-7|TRBD2|once|TRBV27|17
TGTGCCAGCAGTTGGGGCCAGGCACTAGCGGGGGCCGACGAGCAGTACTTC
CASSWGQALAGADEQYF
>TRBJ1-2|NA|NA|TRBV14|13
TGTGCCAGCAGCCAAGAGGGATACTCTGGCTACACCTTC
CASSQEGYSGYTF
>TRBJ1-2|TRBD1|NA|TRBV2|14
TGTGCCAGCAGAGCGAGACAGGGTAACTATGGCTACACCTTC
CASRARQGNYGYTF
>TRBJ2-2|TRBD1|NA|TRBV2|16
TGTGCCAGCAGCTTCCAGGGGGCCGGGAACACCGGGGAGCTGTTTTTT
CASSFQGAGNTGELFF
>TRBJ2-1|TRBD2|NA|TRBV6-5|14
TGTGCCAGCAGTACTAGCGGGGTGAACAATGAGCAGTTCTTC
CASSTSGVNNEQFF
>TRBJ2-6|NA|NA|TRBV30|17
TGTGCCTGGAGTGTACCCGGAGGGGGGACTGGGGCCAACGTCCTGACTTTC
CAWSVPGGGTGANVLTF
>TRBJ2-7|TRBD2|few|TRBV6-5|15
TGTGCCAGCAGTTACTCCACTAGCGGAACCTACGAGCAGTACTTC
CASSYSTSGTYEQYF
>TRBJ1-1|TRBD1|NA|TRBV7-8|17
TGTGCCAGCAGCGGACAGGTTGCAACACCGAGGAACACTGAAGCTTTCTTT
CASSGQVATPRNTEAFF
>TRBJ2-3|TRBD1|NA|TRBV29-1|16
TGCAGCGTTGATTGGTATGGACAGGGTCCCACAGATACGCAGTATTTT
CSVDWYGQGPTDTQYF
>TRBJ2-2|NA|NA|TRBV7-3|17
TGTGCCAGCAGCGATCCGGGCTCAGCTGTGAACACCGGGGAGCTGTTTTTT
CASSDPGSAVNTGELFF
>TRBJ2-1|NA|once|TRBV5-5|18
TGTGCCAGCAGCCTCCGGCCGGGGCCCGATACGGTTTACAATGAGCAGTTCTTC
CASSLRPGPDTVYNEQFF
>TRBJ1-1|NA|NA|TRBV19|16
TGTGCCAGTAGTGTTCAGACAGGCCGGACAAACCCTGAAGCTTTCTTT
CASSVQTGRTNPEAFF
>TRBJ2-7|TRBD1|NA|TRBV28|14
TGTGCCAGCAGCCCTCCGGACAGGGTCTACGAGCAGTACTTC
CASSPPDRVYEQYF
>TRBJ2-7|TRBD1|NA|TRBV11-1|14
TGTGCCAGCAGTCCCGGGACAGGGGCCTACGAGCAGTACTTC
CASSPGTGAYEQYF
>TRBJ2-3|NA|NA|TRBV2|18
TGTGCCAGCAGGGAGCTAAGGCATGGCACCCTCATCACAGATACGCAGTATTTT
CASRELRHGTLITDTQYF
>TRBJ1-2|TRBD1|NA|TRBV19|15
TGTGCCAGGGGGCGGAGGGACAGGGATTACTATGGCTACACCTTC
CARGRRDRDYYGYTF
>TRBJ1-2|TRBD1|NA|TRBV28|17
TGTGCCAGCAGTTTCCCGGGACAGGGGCTGAATAACTATGGCTACACCTTC
CASSFPGQGLNNYGYTF
>TRBJ1-5|NA|NA|TRBV28|16
TGTGCCAGCCTTAACGATTACTCGGCGGGCAATCAGCCCCAGCATTTT
CASLNDYSAGNQPQHF
>TRBJ1-1|NA|NA|TRBV27|15
TGTGCCAGCAGTTGGCAAGGACTCATGAACACTGAAGCTTTCTTT
CASSWQGLMNTEAFF
>TRBJ2-7|TRBD1|NA|TRBV5-5|15
TGTGCCAGCAGCCAAGACAGGGGCGCTCACTACGAGCAGTACTTC
CASSQDRGAHYEQYF
>TRBJ1-2|NA|once|TRBV25-1|14
TGTGCCAGCAGTGAATTAAAGGGCTTCTATGGCTACACCTTC
CASSELKGFYGYTF
>TRBJ2-7|TRBD2|NA|TRBV5-5|15
TGTGCCAGCAGCTTGGGGGGAGGGAGCTCCTACGAGCAGTACTTC
CASSLGGGSSYEQYF
>TRBJ1-2|NA|NA|TRBV5-6|11
TGTGCCAGCAGCTTGTTTGACGGCTACACCTTC
CASSLFDGYTF
>TRBJ1-1|NA|once|TRBV2|13
TGTGCCAGCAATGAAGTCCCGAACACTGAAGCTTTCTTT
CASNEVPNTEAFF